These T cell receptor beta chains were read from a single sample in a study of T cells in Graves' hyperthyroidism and ophthalmopathy. MiXCR was run by TCRdb on the multiplex PCR reads, yielding one entry per CDR3 protein. The table lists 250,000 to 300,000 distinct CDR3 sequences, 12% to 15% of them singletons. The material sequenced was blood. Receptors were obtained from a woman aged 40-49 years with Graves' hyperthyroidism. CDR3s include the opening cysteine and the closing phenylalanine or tryptophan. The order of the fields is CDR3 protein, CDR3 DNA, J gene, clone size, V gene, D gene. The D gene is left open where the match is weak. Rows give clone size only sometimes, using once, few, many, or a class for an expanded clone.

CDR3aa: CASTRTSGSGATQYF
CDR3nt: TGTGCCAGCACCCGGACTAGCGGGAGCGGCGCGACCCAGTACTTC
j_gene: TRBJ2-5
abundance: many
v_gene: TRBV2
d_gene: TRBD2

CDR3aa: CASRGGGSIEYEQYF
CDR3nt: TGCGCCAGCAGGGGAGGCGGGAGTATTGAATACGAGCAGTACTTC
j_gene: TRBJ2-7
abundance: .
v_gene: TRBV5-1
d_gene: TRBD2

CDR3aa: CATRTGAGEKLFF
CDR3nt: TGTGCCACCAGGACAGGGGCGGGGGAAAAACTGTTTTTT
j_gene: TRBJ1-4
abundance: few
v_gene: TRBV25-1
d_gene: TRBD1

CDR3aa: CASSGTVDGYTF
CDR3nt: TGTGCCAGTAGTGGGACAGTCGATGGCTACACCTTC
j_gene: TRBJ1-2
abundance: .
v_gene: TRBV19
d_gene: TRBD1

CDR3aa: CASSPPGLAADNEQFF
CDR3nt: TGTGCCAGCAGCCCCCCGGGACTAGCGGCTGACAATGAGCAGTTCTTC
j_gene: TRBJ2-1
abundance: .
v_gene: TRBV5-4
d_gene: TRBD2

CDR3aa: CASSSYRQDGNYGYTF
CDR3nt: TGTGCCAGCAGTTCCTACCGACAGGACGGTAACTATGGCTACACCTTC
j_gene: TRBJ1-2
abundance: many
v_gene: TRBV27
d_gene: .

CDR3aa: CSARSGAPGETQYF
CDR3nt: TGCAGTGCTAGGTCGGGGGCGCCGGGAGAGACCCAGTACTTC
j_gene: TRBJ2-5
abundance: .
v_gene: TRBV20-1
d_gene: .

CDR3aa: CASSLAYPSDTQYF
CDR3nt: TGTGCCAGCAGCTTAGCATATCCGTCAGATACGCAGTATTTT
j_gene: TRBJ2-3
abundance: many
v_gene: TRBV7-2
d_gene: .

CDR3aa: CASIPESQLYNEQFF
CDR3nt: TGTGCCAGCATACCCGAGAGTCAACTCTACAATGAGCAGTTCTTC
j_gene: TRBJ2-1
abundance: many
v_gene: TRBV7-2
d_gene: .

CDR3aa: CASSSPSRAGWRGEQYF
CDR3nt: TGTGCCAGCAGTTCCCCAAGCAGAGCGGGATGGCGGGGCGAGCAGTACTTC
j_gene: TRBJ2-7
abundance: many
v_gene: TRBV28
d_gene: TRBD2

CDR3aa: CASSSFQWAGPLTGANVLTF
CDR3nt: TGTGCCAGCAGCAGCTTCCAATGGGCAGGGCCCTTAACTGGGGCCAACGTCCTGACTTTC
j_gene: TRBJ2-6
abundance: many
v_gene: TRBV28
d_gene: .

CDR3aa: CASTRSLGYEQYF
CDR3nt: TGTGCCAGCACCCGTTCTCTAGGATACGAGCAGTACTTC
j_gene: TRBJ2-7
abundance: .
v_gene: TRBV7-2
d_gene: .

CDR3aa: CASSSRLAKNIQYF
CDR3nt: TGTGCCAGCAGCTCGCGTCTAGCCAAAAACATTCAGTACTTC
j_gene: TRBJ2-4
abundance: many
v_gene: TRBV11-2
d_gene: .

CDR3aa: CASSLRGDTRNYGYTF
CDR3nt: TGTGCCAGCAGTCTAAGAGGCGACACGAGGAACTATGGCTACACCTTC
j_gene: TRBJ1-2
abundance: few
v_gene: TRBV13
d_gene: .

CDR3aa: CASSWPGRRASNTEAFF
CDR3nt: TGTGCCAGCAGTTGGCCGGGACGGAGGGCTTCGAACACTGAAGCTTTCTTT
j_gene: TRBJ1-1
abundance: many
v_gene: TRBV12-3/TRBV12-4
d_gene: .

CDR3aa: CASSQGGYSNQPQHF
CDR3nt: TGTGCCAGCAGCCAAGGGGGTTATAGCAATCAGCCCCAGCATTTT
j_gene: TRBJ1-5
abundance: many
v_gene: TRBV2
d_gene: .

CDR3aa: CARAVYPNEKLFF
CDR3nt: TGTGCTAGAGCGGTTTATCCTAATGAAAAACTGTTTTTT
j_gene: TRBJ1-4
abundance: .
v_gene: TRBV12-5
d_gene: .

CDR3aa: CATSDPGTGSNGYTF
CDR3nt: TGTGCCACCAGTGATCCCGGGACAGGGTCGAATGGCTACACCTTC
j_gene: TRBJ1-2
abundance: many
v_gene: TRBV24-1
d_gene: TRBD1

CDR3aa: CASSGQGGQETQYF
CDR3nt: TGCGCCAGCAGTGGACAGGGTGGGCAAGAGACCCAGTACTTC
j_gene: TRBJ2-5
abundance: many
v_gene: TRBV5-1
d_gene: TRBD1

CDR3aa: CSARGPLSGSPLHF
CDR3nt: TGCAGTGCTAGGGGGCCACTATCGGGATCACCCCTCCACTTT
j_gene: TRBJ1-6
abundance: .
v_gene: TRBV20-1
d_gene: .

CDR3aa: CASRGDRGPDEQYF
CDR3nt: TGTGCCAGCAGAGGGGACAGGGGGCCAGACGAGCAGTACTTC
j_gene: TRBJ2-7
abundance: many
v_gene: TRBV2
d_gene: TRBD1

CDR3aa: CASRSGGYTEAFF
CDR3nt: TGTGCCAGCAGGTCAGGGGGCTACACTGAAGCTTTCTTT
j_gene: TRBJ1-1
abundance: many
v_gene: TRBV28
d_gene: TRBD1